This T cell receptor beta chain derives from a study of regulatory T cells in long-lasting Graves disease (dated by TCRdb to about 2021). General notes on the study: Patients with newly diagnosed Graves' disease had been on antithyroid drugs for under 3 months. Peripheral blood TCR sequencing and RNA sequencing compared persistent Graves' disease patients with newly diagnosed Graves' disease patients. The study was conducted in China and was registered as a clinical trial. A total of some 35 samples underwent TCR sequencing, from some 13 patients with persistent Graves' disease and some 20 patients with newly diagnosed Graves' disease. The full study reports these points: Preferential use of TRBV28, TRBJ1-2 and TRBJ2-5 was observed in persistent disease, whereas TRBV20-1 and TRBJ2-1 were favored in newly diagnosed disease. A larger number of public clonotypes was shared among persistent patients (more than 2,500) than among newly diagnosed patients (around 880). Sequencing and analysis were limited to the TCR beta chain. The authors acknowledged the small sample size as a limitation that may reduce accuracy. Compared with newly diagnosed patients, patients with persistent Graves' disease had lower TCR Shannon entropy and fewer highly expanded clones, which suggests clonal expansion. Peripheral blood alone was examined, since thyroid tissue, which constituted the primary lesion, could not be accessed.

The receptor library was made with multiplex PCR. The data were produced on an Illumina HiSeq 4000. CDR3 regions were amplified by Arm-PCR with iRepertoire HTBI primers to construct TCR beta libraries. Before sequencing, the PCR products went through gel purification. Concerning the study's data processing: A total of roughly 67 TRBV and some 15 TRBJ segments were identified across samples and were used for gene usage analysis of CDR3 amino acid clonotypes. Filtered high-quality paired reads were merged into contigs using COPE and FqMerger. BLAST was used to align contigs to the IMGT TRBV, TRBD and TRBJ reference genes, and CDR3 was defined following IMGT. Any clonotype with a frequency above 0.1% was classified as a highly expanded clone. Shannon entropy was used to measure repertoire diversity, and the Gini coefficient was used to measure V-J evenness. A clonotype was considered public if more than one individual shared it. The raw public reads went through TCRdb reprocessing: fastp at Q25, MiXCR clone calling, in-frame beta chains kept. Under each unique CDR3 protein, matching rows form one entry showing the most common genes and DNA. TCRdb's processing, not the authors' own work, is the source of the V and J calls. The sample table holds 380,000 or so distinct CDR3 sequences, of which roughly 16% were seen once. The ten biggest clones cover around 20% of the sample.

This clonotype was counted ten times or more. Its antigen remains undetermined. No much larger clone is present one base from it, and per-base qualities are unavailable. According to the study, the label for this sample's time point signals: newly diagnosed GD, antithyroid drugs for less than 3 months. For both TCR sequencing and RNA sequencing, RNA was extracted from PBMCs using TRIzol. Graves' disease was diagnosed according to American Thyroid Association guidelines. Patients were recruited from an endocrinology department in Xi'an, China. From each patient, 8 to 10 milliliters of peripheral blood was collected into an EDTA anticoagulant tube. Ficoll Paque Plus density gradient separation was used to isolate PBMCs, and no further T cell sorting was done. An Agilent 2100 Bioanalyzer and agarose gel were used to assess RNA quality, and a NanoDrop 2000 was used to measure RNA concentration. The V end gives up 0 bases and the J end 6 bases, leaving 7 bases in the junction not matched to a gene. CDR1 SNHLY and CDR2 FYNNEI are derived from the germline V gene. The CDR3 sequence holds 15 residues, the cysteine and phenylalanine included. Just the 45-base CDR3 DNA is kept, in frame starting at base 1.

These records were also assigned to another study, of T cells in Graves' hyperthyroidism and ophthalmopathy. According to the second study: Stable Graves' hyperthyroidism was defined as no progression to ophthalmopathy during 18 months of follow-up. Hyperthyroidism patients were aged 18 to 65 years and newly diagnosed, with disease duration of less than 2 months. Patients with uncontrolled infections, other autoimmune diseases, pregnancy or lactation were excluded. Diagnoses relied on clinical symptoms, serum thyroxine and TRAb, thyroid ultrasound and orbital computed tomography. The first round of RT-PCR for the TCR CDR3 was performed with the HTBI primer set and the Qiagen OneStep RT-PCR kit. Most expanded thyroid clonotypes (frequency above 0.001) were also detected in blood, suggesting blood repertoires may reflect thyroid immune responses. A 13 V-J signature model separated ophthalmopathy from stable hyperthyroidism, with roughly 88% sensitivity and 81.08% specificity in cross-validation and 80%/75% in testing. In validation, the model predicted progression to ophthalmopathy with around 71% sensitivity and around 72% specificity, a median of 6.5 months before onset. To identify distinguishing TCR V-J signatures, a discovery cohort of around 100 patients was used, comprising 43 with Graves' ophthalmopathy and some 60 with stable Graves' hyperthyroidism. Prospective prediction of ophthalmopathy was tested in an independent validation cohort of some 20 hyperthyroidism patients and around 16 patients who later progressed to ophthalmopathy. The 90 to 100 discovery patients were randomly split 7:3 into training and test sets. In more than 5 Graves' hyperthyroidism patients, the study also compared T-cell repertoires from thyroid tissue with T-cell repertoires from blood. Once sampling was done, hyperthyroidism patients were given methimazole at a starting dose of 30 mg daily, whereas ophthalmopathy patients were given high-dose intravenous methylprednisolone. Libraries were constructed in a second round of multiplex PCR, after which size selection and purification were carried out. Sequencing of the libraries was done on an Illumina HiSeq2000 using paired-end 100 bp reads. Raw data were processed with SOAPnuke, discarding reads with adapters, uncalled bases, mean Phred below 15, or no exact constant-primer or identifier match. COPE v1.2.5 was used to merge high-quality paired reads, and clonotypes were defined as unique nucleotide sequences. MiTCR v1.1 was used to align the clonotypes against IMGT TRBV, TRBD and TRBJ reference segments. Analysis was restricted to V-J combinations with a frequency above 0.0001, which covered about 99% of repertoires. A TCS score was defined as the ratio between F50 (clonal expansion) and ExV (chaos), using BLOSUM62-based TCRdist between CDR3 peptides within each V-J. Welch's t-statistics and random forest reduced around 550 V-J features to about 13, which were used in a naive Bayes classifier (R e1071). No statistical method was used to set the sample size in advance, and investigators knew the group allocation. TCR Vbeta CDR3 sequencing of approximately 140 peripheral blood samples (under 45 ophthalmopathy, about 75 hyperthyroidism and approximately 17 progressor patients) is reported in the paper.

The chain was built from TRBV2 and TRBJ2-7, and 8 junctional nucleotides match TRBD2. This TCR was recovered from a woman in her late teens or twenties with Graves disease. Donor details come from another sample of the same person, matched by shared clones. This sample comprised peripheral blood mononuclear cells (PBMCs), obtained at new diagnosis, from a patient treated with antithyroid drugs. The CDR3 protein is CASSEAPSGPPEQYF. The DNA is as follows: TGTGCCAGCAGTGAAGCCCCTAGCGGGCCCCCCGAGCAGTACTTC.